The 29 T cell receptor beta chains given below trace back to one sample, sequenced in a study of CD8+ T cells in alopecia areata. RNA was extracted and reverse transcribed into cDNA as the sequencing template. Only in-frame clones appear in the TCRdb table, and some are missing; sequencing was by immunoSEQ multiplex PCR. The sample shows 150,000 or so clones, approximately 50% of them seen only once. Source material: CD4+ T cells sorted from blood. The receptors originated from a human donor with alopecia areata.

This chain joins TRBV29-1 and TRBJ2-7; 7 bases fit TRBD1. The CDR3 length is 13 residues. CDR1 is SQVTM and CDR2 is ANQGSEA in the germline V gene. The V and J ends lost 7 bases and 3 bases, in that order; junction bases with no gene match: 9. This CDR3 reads CSAGQNGVYEQYF. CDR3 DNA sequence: TGCAGCGCGGGACAGAACGGGGTCTACGAGCAGTACTTC.

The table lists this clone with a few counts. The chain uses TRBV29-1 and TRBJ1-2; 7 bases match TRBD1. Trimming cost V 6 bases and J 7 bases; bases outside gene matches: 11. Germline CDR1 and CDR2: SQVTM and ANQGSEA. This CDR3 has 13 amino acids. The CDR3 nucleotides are TGCAGCGTAGGGACAGACAGCCCTTCTGGCTACACCTTC. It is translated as CSVGTDSPSGYTF.

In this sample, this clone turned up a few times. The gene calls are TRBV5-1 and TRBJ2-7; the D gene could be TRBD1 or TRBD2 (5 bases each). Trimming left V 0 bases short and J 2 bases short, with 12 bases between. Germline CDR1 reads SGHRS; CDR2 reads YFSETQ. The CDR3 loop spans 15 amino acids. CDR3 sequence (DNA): TGCGCCAGCAGCTTGGAGGTCGGGGCAACCTACGAGCAGTACTTC. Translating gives CASSLEVGATYEQYF. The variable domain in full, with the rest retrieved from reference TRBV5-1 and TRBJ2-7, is KAGVTQTPRYLIKTRGQQVTLSCSPISGHRSVSWYQQTPGQGLQFLFEYFSETQRNKGNFPGRFSGRQFSNSRSEMNVSTLELGDSALYLCASSLEVGATYEQYFGPGTRLTVT.

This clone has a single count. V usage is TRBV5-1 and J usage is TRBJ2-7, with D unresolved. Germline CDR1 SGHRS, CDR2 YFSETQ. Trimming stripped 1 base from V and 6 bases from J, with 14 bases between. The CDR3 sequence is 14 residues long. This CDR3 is CASSLKGLPPEQYF. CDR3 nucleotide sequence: TGCGCCAGCAGCTTGAAGGGCTTACCGCCCGAGCAGTACTTC.

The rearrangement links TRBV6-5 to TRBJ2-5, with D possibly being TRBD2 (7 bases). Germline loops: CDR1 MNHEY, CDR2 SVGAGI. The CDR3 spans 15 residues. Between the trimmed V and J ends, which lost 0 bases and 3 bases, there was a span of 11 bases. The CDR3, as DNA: TGTGCCAGCAGTTACTCGAGGGGGGGGGAAGAGACCCAGTACTTC. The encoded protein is CASSYSRGGEETQYF.

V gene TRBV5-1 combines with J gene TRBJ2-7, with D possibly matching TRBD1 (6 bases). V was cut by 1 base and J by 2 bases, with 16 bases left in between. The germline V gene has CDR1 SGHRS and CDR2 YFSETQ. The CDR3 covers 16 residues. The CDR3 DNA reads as TGCGCCAGCAGCTTGCAGACAGGCAGGCGGCCCTACGAGCAGTACTTC. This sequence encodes CASSLQTGRRPYEQYF.

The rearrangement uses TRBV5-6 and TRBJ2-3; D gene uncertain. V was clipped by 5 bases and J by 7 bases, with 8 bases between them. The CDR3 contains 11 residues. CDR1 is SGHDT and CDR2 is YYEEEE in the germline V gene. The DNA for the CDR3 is TGTGCCAGCAGTGGATTCAATACGCAGTATTTT. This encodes CASSGFNTQYF.

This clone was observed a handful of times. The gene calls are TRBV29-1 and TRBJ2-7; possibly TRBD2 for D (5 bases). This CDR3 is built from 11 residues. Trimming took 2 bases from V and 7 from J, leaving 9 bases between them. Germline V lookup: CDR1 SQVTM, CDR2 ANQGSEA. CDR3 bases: TGCAGCGTTGAACGGGGTTCGGAGCAGTACTTC. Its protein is CSVERGSEQYF.

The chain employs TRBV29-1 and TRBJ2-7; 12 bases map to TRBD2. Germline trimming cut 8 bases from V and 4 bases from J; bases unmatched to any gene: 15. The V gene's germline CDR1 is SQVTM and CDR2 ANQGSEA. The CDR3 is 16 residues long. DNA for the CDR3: TGCAGCTCCTTGGTAAGACTAGCGGGAGCGGTGTACGAGCAGTACTTC. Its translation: CSSLVRLAGAVYEQYF.

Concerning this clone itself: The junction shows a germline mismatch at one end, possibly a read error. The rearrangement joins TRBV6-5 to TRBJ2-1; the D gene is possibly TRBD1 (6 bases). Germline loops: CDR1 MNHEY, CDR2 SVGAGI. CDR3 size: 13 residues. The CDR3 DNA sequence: TGTGCCAGCACCAAATACAGGGAAACCCCCCTCCTCTTC. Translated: CASTKYRETPLLF.

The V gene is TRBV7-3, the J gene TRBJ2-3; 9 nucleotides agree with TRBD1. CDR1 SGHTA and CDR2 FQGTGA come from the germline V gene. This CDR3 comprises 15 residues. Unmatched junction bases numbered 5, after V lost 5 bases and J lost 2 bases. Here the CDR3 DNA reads TGTGCCAGCAGCAACGGGACAGGGAACACAGATACGCAGTATTTT. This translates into CASSNGTGNTDTQYF.

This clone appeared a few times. The CDR3 DNA follows: TGCAGCGTAGGACACAAGGGGATACAAGAGACCCAGTACTTC. It translates to CSVGHKGIQETQYF. The chain carries TRBV29-1 and TRBJ2-5; D possibly corresponds to TRBD1 (5 bases). Trimming cost V 6 bases and J 2 bases, with 16 bases left between them. The germline gives CDR1 SQVTM, CDR2 ANQGSEA. This CDR3 region has 14 residues.

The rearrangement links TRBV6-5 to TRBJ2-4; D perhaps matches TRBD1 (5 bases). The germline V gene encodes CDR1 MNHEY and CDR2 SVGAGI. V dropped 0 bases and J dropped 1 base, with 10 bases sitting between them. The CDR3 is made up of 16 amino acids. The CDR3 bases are TGTGCCAGCAGTTACTCGGGGCAGAGGGCCAAAAACATTCAGTACTTC. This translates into CASSYSGQRAKNIQYF.

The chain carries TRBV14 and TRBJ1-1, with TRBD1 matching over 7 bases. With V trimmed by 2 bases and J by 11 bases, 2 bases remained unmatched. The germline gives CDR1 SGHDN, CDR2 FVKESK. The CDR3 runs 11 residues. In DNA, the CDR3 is TGTGCCAGCAGCCAAACAGGGGTGGCTTTCTTT. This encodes CASSQTGVAFF.

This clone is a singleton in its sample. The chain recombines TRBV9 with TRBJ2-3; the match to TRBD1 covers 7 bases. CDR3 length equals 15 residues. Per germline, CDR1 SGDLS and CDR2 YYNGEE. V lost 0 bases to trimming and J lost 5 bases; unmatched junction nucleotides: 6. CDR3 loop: CASSVAGRGLDTQYF. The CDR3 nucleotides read TGTGCCAGCAGCGTAGCCGGCAGGGGGTTAGATACGCAGTATTTT. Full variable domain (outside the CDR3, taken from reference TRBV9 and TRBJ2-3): DSGVTQTPKHLITATGQRVTLRCSPRSGDLSVYWYQQSLDQGLQFLIQYYNGEERAKGNILERFSAQQFPDLHSELNLSSLELGDSALYFCASSVAGRGLDTQYFGPGTRLTVL.

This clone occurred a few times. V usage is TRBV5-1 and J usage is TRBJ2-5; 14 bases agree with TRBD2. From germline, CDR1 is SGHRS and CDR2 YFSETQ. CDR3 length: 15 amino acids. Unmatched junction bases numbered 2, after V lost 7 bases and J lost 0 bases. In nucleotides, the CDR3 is TGCGCCAGCGGACTAGCGGGAGGTAACCAAGAGACCCAGTACTTC. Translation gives CASGLAGGNQETQYF.

The DNA of the CDR3 is TGTGCCAGCAGTCCTCCATATTTCGACATTCAGTACTTC. This gives the protein CASSPPYFDIQYF. V gene TRBV28 combines with J gene TRBJ2-4, with D hard to call. The germline gives CDR1 MDHEN, CDR2 SYDVKM. V lost 5 bases, J lost 8 bases, and 13 bases lay in between. The length of the CDR3 is 13 residues.

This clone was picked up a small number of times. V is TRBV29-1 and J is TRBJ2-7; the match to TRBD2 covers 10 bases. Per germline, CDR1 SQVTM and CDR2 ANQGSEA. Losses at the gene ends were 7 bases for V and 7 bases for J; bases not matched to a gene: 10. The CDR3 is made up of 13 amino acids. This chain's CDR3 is CSADLSGRGEQYF. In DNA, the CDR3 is TGCAGCGCCGACCTCAGCGGGAGGGGAGAGCAGTACTTC.

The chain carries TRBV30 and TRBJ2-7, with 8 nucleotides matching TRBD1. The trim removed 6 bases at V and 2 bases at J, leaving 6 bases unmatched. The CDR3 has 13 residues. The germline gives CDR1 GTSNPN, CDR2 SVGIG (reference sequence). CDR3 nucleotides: TGTGCCTGCGTCCGACAGGGGACCTACGAGCAGTACTTC. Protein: CACVRQGTYEQYF.

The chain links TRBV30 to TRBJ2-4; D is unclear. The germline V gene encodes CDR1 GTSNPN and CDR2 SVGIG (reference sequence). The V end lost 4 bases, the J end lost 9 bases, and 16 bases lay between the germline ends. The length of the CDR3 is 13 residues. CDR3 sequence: CAWTGGGGGIQYF. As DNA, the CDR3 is TGTGCCTGGACCGGCGGTGGCGGCGGCATTCAGTACTTC.

The CDR3 DNA sequence: TGTGCCAGCACGCGGACAGGGATACGCAATCAGCCCCAGCATTTT. It is translated as CASTRTGIRNQPQHF. The V and J genes are TRBV2 and TRBJ1-5; 8 bases are a match to TRBD1. Germline lookup yields CDR1 SNHLY and CDR2 FYNNEI. The CDR3 contains 15 residues. The ends lost 7 bases at V and 2 bases at J; junction bases unmatched: 7.

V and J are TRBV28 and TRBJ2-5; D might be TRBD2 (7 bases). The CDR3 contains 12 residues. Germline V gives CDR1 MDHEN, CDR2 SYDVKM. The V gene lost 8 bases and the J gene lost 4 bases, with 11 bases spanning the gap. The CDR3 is CASGRGGETQYF. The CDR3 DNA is TGTGCCAGCGGGAGGGGGGGAGAGACCCAGTACTTC.

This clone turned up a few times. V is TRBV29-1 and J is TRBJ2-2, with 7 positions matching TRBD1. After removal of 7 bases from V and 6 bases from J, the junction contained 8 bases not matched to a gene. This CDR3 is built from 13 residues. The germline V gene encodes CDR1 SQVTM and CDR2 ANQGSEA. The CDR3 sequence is CSGRDRLSGELFF. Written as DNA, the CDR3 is TGCAGCGGCCGGGACAGACTATCCGGGGAGCTGTTTTTT.

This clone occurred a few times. The CDR3 region is CASSLEGLDNQPQHF. In DNA, the CDR3 is TGTGCCAGCAGCTTAGAGGGACTAGACAATCAGCCCCAGCATTTT. The chain carries TRBV7-9 and TRBJ1-5; D may be TRBD1 (5 bases). V gave up 1 base and J gave up 3 bases, with 10 bases separating them. The CDR3 runs to 15 residues. Germline loops: CDR1 SEHNR, CDR2 FQNEAQ (reference sequence). Together with reference TRBV7-9 and TRBJ1-5, the CDR3 gives the full variable domain: DTGVSQNPRHKITKRGQNVTFRCDPISEHNRLYWYRQTLGQGPEFLTYFQNEAQLEKSRLLSDRFSAERPKGSFSTLEIQRTEQGDSAMYLCASSLEGLDNQPQHFGDGTRLSIL.

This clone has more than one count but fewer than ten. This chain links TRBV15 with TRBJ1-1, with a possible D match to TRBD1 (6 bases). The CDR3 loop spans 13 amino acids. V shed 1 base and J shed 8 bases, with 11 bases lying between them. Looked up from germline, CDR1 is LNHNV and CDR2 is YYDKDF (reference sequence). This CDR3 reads CATSRGSGTEAFF. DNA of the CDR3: TGTGCCACCAGCAGAGGGTCCGGGACAGAAGCTTTCTTT. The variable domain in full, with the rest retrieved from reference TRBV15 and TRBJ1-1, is DAMVIQNPRYQVTQFGKPVTLSCSQTLNHNVMYWYQQKSSQAPKLLFHYYDKDFNNEADTPDNFQSRRPNTSFCFLDIRSPGLGDTAMYLCATSRGSGTEAFFGQGTRLTVV.

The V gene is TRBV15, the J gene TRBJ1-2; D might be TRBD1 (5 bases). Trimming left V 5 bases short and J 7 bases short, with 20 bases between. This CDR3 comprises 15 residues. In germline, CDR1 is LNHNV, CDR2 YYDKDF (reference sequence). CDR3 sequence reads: CATSYRGLPESGYTF. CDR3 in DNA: TGTGCCACCAGCTATAGGGGACTCCCGGAGTCTGGCTACACCTTC.

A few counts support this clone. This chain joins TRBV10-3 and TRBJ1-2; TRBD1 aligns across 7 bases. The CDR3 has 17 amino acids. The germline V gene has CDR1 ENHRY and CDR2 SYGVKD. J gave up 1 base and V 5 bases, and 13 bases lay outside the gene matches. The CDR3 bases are TGTGCCATCAGTCTATCGGGACAGAGGATTATTAACTATGGCTACACCTTC. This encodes CAISLSGQRIINYGYTF.

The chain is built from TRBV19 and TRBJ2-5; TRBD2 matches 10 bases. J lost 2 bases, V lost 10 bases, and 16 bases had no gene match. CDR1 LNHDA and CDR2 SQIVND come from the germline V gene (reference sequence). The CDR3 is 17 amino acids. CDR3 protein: CATNDRRTSGRQETQYF. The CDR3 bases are TGTGCCACTAACGATCGTAGGACTAGCGGACGACAAGAGACCCAGTACTTC.

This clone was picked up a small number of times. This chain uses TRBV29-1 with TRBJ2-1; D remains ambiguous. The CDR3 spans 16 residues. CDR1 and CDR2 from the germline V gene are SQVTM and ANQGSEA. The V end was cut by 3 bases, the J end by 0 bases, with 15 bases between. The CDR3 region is CSVDPIAASSYNEQFF. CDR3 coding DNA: TGCAGCGTTGATCCCATTGCGGCGAGCTCCTACAATGAGCAGTTCTTC.